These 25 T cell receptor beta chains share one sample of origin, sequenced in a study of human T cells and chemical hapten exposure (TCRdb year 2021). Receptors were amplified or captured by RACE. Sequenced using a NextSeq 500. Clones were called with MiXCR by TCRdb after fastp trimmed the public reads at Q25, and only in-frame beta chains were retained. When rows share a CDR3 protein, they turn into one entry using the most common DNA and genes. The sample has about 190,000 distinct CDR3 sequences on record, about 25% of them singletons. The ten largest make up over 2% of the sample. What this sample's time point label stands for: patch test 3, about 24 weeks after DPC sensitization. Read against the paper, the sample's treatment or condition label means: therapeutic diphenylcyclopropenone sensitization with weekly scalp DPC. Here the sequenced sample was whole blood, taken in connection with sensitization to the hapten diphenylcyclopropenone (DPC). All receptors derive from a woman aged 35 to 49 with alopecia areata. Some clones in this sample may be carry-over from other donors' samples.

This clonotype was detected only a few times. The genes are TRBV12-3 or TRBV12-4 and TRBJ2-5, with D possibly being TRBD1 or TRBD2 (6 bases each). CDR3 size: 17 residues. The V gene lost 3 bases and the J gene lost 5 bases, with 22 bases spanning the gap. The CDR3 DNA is TGTGCCAGCAGTTTCGGGACACGGGCGGGACGGAGTGAGACCCAGTACTTC. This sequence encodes CASSFGTRAGRSETQYF.

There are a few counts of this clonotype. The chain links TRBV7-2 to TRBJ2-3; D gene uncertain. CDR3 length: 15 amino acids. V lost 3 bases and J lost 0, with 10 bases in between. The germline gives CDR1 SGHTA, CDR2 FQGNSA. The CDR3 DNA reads TGTGCCAGCAGCTTTGGCCTCCCAAGCACAGATACGCAGTATTTT. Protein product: CASSFGLPSTDTQYF. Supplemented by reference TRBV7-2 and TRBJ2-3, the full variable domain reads GAGVSQSPSNKVTEKGKDVELRCDPISGHTALYWYRQSLGQGLEFLIYFQGNSAPDKSGLPSDRFSAERTGGSVSTLTIQRTQQEDSAVYLCASSFGLPSTDTQYFGPGTRLTVL.

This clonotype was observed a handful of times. The CDR3 loop is CASGKAGTGADTQYF. The CDR3 DNA is TGCGCCAGCGGGAAAGCGGGTACTGGAGCAGATACGCAGTATTTT. This chain connects TRBV5-1 to TRBJ2-3; perhaps TRBD2 as D (6 bases). The V gene lost 7 bases and the J gene lost 4 bases, with 19 bases spanning the gap. CDR3 size: 15 residues. CDR1 is SGHRS and CDR2 is YFSETQ in the germline V gene.

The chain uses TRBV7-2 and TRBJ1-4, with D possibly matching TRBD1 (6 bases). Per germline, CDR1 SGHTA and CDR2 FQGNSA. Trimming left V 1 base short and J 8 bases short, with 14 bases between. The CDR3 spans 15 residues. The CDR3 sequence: CASSLVGTFGEKLFF. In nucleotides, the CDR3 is TGTGCCAGCAGCTTAGTGGGGACATTTGGGGAAAAACTGTTTTTT.

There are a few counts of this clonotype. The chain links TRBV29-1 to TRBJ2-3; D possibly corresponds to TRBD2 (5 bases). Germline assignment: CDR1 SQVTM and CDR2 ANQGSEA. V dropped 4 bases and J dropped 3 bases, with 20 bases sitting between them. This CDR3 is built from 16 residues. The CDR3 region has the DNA TGCAGCGTTGCCTTCTCCCAAGCGGATATGACAGATACGCAGTATTTT. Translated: CSVAFSQADMTDTQYF.

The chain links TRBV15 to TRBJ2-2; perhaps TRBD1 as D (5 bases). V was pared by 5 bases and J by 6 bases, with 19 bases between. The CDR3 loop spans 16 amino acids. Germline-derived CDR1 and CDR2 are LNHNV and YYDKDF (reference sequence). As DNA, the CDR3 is TGTGCCACCAGCGGCGAAGTTGGGGCGTGGGCCGGGGAGCTGTTTTTT. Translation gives CATSGEVGAWAGELFF.

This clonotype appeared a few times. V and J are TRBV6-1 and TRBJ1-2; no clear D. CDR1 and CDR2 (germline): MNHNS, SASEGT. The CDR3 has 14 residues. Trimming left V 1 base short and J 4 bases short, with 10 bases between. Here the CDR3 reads CASSEGRTLYGYTF. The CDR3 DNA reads TGTGCCAGCAGTGAAGGCAGGACCCTCTATGGCTACACCTTC.

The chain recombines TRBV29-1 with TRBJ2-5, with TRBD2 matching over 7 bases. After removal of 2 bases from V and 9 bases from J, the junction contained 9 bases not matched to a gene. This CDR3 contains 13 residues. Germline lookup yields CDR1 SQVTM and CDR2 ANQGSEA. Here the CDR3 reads CSVESTGGGSQYF. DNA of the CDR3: TGCAGCGTTGAATCCACCGGGGGAGGGTCCCAGTACTTC.

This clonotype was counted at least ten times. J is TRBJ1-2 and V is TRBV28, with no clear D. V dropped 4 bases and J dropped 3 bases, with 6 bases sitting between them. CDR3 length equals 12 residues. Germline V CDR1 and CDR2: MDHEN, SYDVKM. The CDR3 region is CASSWADYGYTF. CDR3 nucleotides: TGTGCCAGCAGTTGGGCAGACTATGGCTACACCTTC.

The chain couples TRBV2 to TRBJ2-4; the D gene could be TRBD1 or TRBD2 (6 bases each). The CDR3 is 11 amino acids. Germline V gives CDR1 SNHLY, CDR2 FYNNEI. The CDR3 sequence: CAWGAINIQYF. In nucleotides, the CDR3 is TGTGCTTGGGGGGCAATAAACATTCAGTACTTC. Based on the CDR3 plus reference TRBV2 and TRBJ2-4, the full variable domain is EPEVTQTPSHQVTQMGQEVILRCVPISNHLYFYWYRQILGQKVEFLVSFYNNEISEKSEIFDDQFSVERPDGSNFTLKIRSTKLEDSAMYFCAWGAINIQYFGAGTRLSVL.

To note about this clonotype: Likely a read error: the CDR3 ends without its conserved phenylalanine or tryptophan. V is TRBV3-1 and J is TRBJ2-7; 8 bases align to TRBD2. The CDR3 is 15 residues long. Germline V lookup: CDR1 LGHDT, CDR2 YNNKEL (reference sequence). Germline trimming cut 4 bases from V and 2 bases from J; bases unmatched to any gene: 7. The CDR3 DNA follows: TGTGCCAGCAGCCCGATCCTAGCGGGCCCCTACGAGCAGTACTAC. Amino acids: CASSPILAGPYEQYY.

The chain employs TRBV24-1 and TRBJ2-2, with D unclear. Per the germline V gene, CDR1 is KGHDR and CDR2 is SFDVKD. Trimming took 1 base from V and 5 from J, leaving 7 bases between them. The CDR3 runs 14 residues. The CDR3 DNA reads TGTGCCACCAGTGATTTTTGGGGAACCGGGGAGCTGTTTTTT. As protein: CATSDFWGTGELFF.

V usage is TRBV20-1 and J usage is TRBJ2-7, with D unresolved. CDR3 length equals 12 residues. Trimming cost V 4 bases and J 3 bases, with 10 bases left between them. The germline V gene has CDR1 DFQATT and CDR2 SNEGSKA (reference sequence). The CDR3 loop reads CSATVGVYEQYF. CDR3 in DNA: TGCAGTGCTACGGTTGGGGTCTACGAGCAGTACTTC.

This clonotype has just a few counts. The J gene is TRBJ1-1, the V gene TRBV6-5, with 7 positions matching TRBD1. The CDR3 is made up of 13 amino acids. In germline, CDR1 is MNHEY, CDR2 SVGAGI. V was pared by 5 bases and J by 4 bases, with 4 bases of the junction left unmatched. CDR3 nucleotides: TGTGCCAGCAGTACCCCAGGGGGCACTGAAGCTTTCTTT. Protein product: CASSTPGGTEAFF.

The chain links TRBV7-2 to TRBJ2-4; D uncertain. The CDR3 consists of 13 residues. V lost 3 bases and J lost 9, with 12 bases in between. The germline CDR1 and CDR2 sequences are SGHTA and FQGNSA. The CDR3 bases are TGTGCCAGCAGCTTCCAGAATAAAGGCATTCAGTACTTC. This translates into CASSFQNKGIQYF. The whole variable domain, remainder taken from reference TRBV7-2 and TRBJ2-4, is GAGVSQSPSNKVTEKGKDVELRCDPISGHTALYWYRQSLGQGLEFLIYFQGNSAPDKSGLPSDRFSAERTGGSVSTLTIQRTQQEDSAVYLCASSFQNKGIQYFGAGTRLSVL.

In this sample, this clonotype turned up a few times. CDR3: CASPWGCRPRNEQFF. CDR3 bases: TGTGCCAGCCCCTGGGGCTGTAGGCCCCGCAATGAGCAGTTCTTC. The chain joins TRBV7-3 to TRBJ2-1, with D perhaps TRBD1 (5 bases). V lost 8 bases, J lost 6 bases, and 20 bases lay in between. This CDR3 is 15 amino acids long. CDR1 is SGHTA, CDR2 FQGTGA, per germline.

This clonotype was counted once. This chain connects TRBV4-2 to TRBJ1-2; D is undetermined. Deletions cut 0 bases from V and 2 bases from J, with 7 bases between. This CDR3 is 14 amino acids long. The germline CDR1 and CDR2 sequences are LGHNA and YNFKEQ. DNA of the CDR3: TGTGCCAGCAGCCAAGATCGGGGAAACTATGGCTACACCTTC. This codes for CASSQDRGNYGYTF.

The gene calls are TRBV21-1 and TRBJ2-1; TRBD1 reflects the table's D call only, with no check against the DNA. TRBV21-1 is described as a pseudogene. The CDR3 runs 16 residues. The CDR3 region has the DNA TGTGCCAGCAGCAACCGCGGGGGCGGTAATGACAATGAGCAGTTCTTC. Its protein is CASSNRGGGNDNEQFF.

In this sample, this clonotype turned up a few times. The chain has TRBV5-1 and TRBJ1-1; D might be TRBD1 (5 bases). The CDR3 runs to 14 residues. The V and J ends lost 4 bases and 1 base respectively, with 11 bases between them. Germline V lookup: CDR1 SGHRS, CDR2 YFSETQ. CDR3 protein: CASSLLTGNTEAFF. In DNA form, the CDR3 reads TGCGCCAGCAGCCTGCTCACAGGGAACACTGAAGCTTTCTTT.

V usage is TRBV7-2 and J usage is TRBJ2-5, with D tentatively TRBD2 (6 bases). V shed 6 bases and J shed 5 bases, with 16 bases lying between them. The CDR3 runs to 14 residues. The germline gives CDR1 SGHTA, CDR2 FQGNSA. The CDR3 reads CASSKTGRLETQYF. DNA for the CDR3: TGTGCCAGCAGTAAAACCGGGAGACTCGAGACCCAGTACTTC. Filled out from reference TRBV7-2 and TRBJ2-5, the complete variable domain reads GAGVSQSPSNKVTEKGKDVELRCDPISGHTALYWYRQSLGQGLEFLIYFQGNSAPDKSGLPSDRFSAERTGGSVSTLTIQRTQQEDSAVYLCASSKTGRLETQYFGPGTRLLVL.

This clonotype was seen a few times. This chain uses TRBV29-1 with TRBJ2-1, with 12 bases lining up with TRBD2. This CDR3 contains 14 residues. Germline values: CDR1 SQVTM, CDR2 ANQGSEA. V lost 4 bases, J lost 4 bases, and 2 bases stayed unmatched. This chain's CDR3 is CSVAGTSGYNEQFF. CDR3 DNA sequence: TGCAGCGTTGCAGGGACTAGCGGGTACAATGAGCAGTTCTTC.

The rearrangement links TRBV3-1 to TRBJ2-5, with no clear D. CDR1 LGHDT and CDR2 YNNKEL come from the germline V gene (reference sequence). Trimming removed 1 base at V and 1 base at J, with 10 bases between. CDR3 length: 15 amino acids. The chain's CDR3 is CASSQVLGTQETQYF. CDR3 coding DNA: TGTGCCAGCAGCCAAGTTTTGGGTACCCAAGAGACCCAGTACTTC.

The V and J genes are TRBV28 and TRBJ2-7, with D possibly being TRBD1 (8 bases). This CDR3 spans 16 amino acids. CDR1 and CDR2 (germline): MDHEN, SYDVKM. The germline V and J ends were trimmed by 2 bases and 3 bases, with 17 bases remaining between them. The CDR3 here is CASSLKRDRKSYEQYF. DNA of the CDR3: TGTGCCAGCAGTTTAAAGCGGGACAGGAAAAGCTACGAGCAGTACTTC. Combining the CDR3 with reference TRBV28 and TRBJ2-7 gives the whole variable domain DVKVTQSSRYLVKRTGEKVFLECVQDMDHENMFWYRQDPGLGLRLIYFSYDVKMKEKGDIPEGYSVSREKKERFSLILESASTNQTSMYLCASSLKRDRKSYEQYFGPGTRLTVT.

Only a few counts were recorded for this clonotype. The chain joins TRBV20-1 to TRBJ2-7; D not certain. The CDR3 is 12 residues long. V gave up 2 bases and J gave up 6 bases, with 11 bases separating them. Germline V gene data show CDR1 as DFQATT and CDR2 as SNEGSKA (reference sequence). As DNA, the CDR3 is TGCAGTGCTAGACAAGAAGCCCTCGAGCAGTACTTC. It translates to CSARQEALEQYF.

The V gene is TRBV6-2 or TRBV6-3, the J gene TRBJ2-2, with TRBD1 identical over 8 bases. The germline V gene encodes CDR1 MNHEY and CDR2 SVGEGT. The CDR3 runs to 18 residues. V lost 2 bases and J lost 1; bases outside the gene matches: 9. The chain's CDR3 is CASSYTTGQVMNTGELFF. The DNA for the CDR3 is TGTGCCAGCAGTTACACAACGGGACAGGTTATGAACACCGGGGAGCTGTTTTTT.